This is a list of T cell receptor beta chains from one sample in a study of blood T cells in healthy people across ages. TCRdb re-called the 5' RACE reads with MiXCR, one entry per CDR3 protein. The sample holds 450,000 to 700,000 distinct CDR3 sequences; about 25% are singletons and the top ten take 15% to 20%. Sequenced sample: blood. These receptor sequences come from a woman aged 70-85 years in good health. The CDR3 runs from the conserved cysteine through the conserved F or W. Fields, in order: V gene, clone size, J gene, CDR3 protein. Not every row has a clone size; where given, it reads once, few, many or a size class.

>TRBV7-3|few|TRBJ1-2
CASSKDGANYGYTF
>TRBV7-7|NA|TRBJ2-5
CASSPSGAYQETQYF
>TRBV12-3/TRBV12-4|few|TRBJ2-7
CASSPRGPDEQYF
>TRBV4-3|NA|TRBJ2-3
CASSQYLRDSSTDTQYF
>TRBV7-2|NA|TRBJ1-2
CASSSPAGNYGYTF
>TRBV29-1|NA|TRBJ2-5
CSAQGQDLGETQYF
>TRBV10-3|few|TRBJ2-7
CAISRGQGNYEQYF
>TRBV20-1|NA|TRBJ1-4
CSARDQEKLFF
>TRBV5-5|NA|TRBJ1-2
CASSLRGQGIGDYGYTF
>TRBV29-1|NA|TRBJ1-4
CSVEDPGRTNEKLFF
>TRBV7-6|few|NA
CASSPGLAGRAGEQYF
>TRBV7-9|many|TRBJ1-2
CASSHGTGYGYTF
>TRBV19|NA|TRBJ2-1
CATSIQGSGEQFF
>TRBV7-2|NA|TRBJ1-5
CASSPPTSRGTVQPQHF
>TRBV3-1|few|TRBJ1-1
CASSQGQGRAEAFF
>TRBV2|few|TRBJ2-1
CASRAGPGEQFF
>TRBV10-3|few|NA
CAISEPPGLAGPRYNEQFF
>TRBV4-2|NA|TRBJ1-2
CASSHSRGQGAKGYTF
>TRBV9|once|TRBJ2-3
CASSMGLLGRSTDTQYF
>TRBV6-6|NA|NA
CASSYSAGRYEQYF
>TRBV20-1|NA|TRBJ2-5
CSARSGNQETQYF
>TRBV12-3/TRBV12-4|NA|TRBJ2-1
CASSRYAYNEQFF
>TRBV7-9|NA|TRBJ2-7
CASSLQAGTYEQYF
>TRBV9|NA|TRBJ2-5
CASSVVPDIQETQYF
>TRBV3-1|NA|TRBJ2-1
CASSRRLYRGVGNEQFF
>TRBV2|few|TRBJ1-1
CASRADRGATEAFF